This T cell receptor (beta chain) was captured by sequencing in a study of brain T cells in children with intractable seizures. The germline CDR1 and CDR2 sequences are SGHDN and FVKESK. Trimming at V came to 4 bases and at J to 4 bases, leaving 14 bases not matched to a gene. This CDR3 spans 17 amino acids. Findings and caveats of the study: Only CDR3 sequence similarity suggested viral specificity, without known HCMV serostatus. Pre- and post-surgery blood differed in depth, so pre-surgery absences may be undersampling.

Time point noted: blood from clinic visit 5 months post-surgery; TSC patient then seizure free. Sequencing was limited to surgery cases with top T cell transcript signatures in brain tissue. Patients received at least one anti-epileptic drug before surgery. Clones were read by immunoSEQ multiplex PCR, and TCRdb kept only the in-frame ones, dropping some. The table lists about 340,000 clones, over 90% of them singletons. On this clone itself: The antigen remains unidentified.

This specimen consisted of peripheral blood, obtained 4 to 5 months after surgery. The TCR sequence derives from a boy under two years old with tuberous sclerosis and intractable seizures. The V gene is TRBV14, the J gene TRBJ2-5, with 8 positions matching TRBD2. CDR3 sequence reads: CASSRRASGSGRETQYF. The CDR3 DNA reads as TGTGCCAGCAGCCGCCGGGCGAGCGGGAGTGGTAGAGAGACCCAGTACTTC.